The 22 T cell receptor beta chains below come from one sample, sequenced in a study of T cell responses to AZD1222 COVID-19 vaccine. Some clones are missing from TCRdb's copy, which holds only in-frame ones; the method was immunoSEQ multiplex PCR. This sample has about 92,000 clones, with approximately 91% found just once. The source was peripheral blood, collected on day 0 of AZD1222 vaccination. These receptors were obtained from an adult in good health.

V usage is TRBV28 and J usage is TRBJ1-5; D not resolved. CDR3 length: 15 amino acids. Trimming left V 2 bases short and J 3 bases short, with 11 bases between. Germline V lookup: CDR1 MDHEN, CDR2 SYDVKM. The CDR3 sequence: CASSLGGGPNQPQHF. The CDR3 bases are TGTGCCAGCAGTTTAGGTGGCGGGCCCAATCAGCCCCAGCATTTT.

The V and J genes are TRBV11-2 and TRBJ2-3; 7 bases line up with TRBD2. CDR1 SGHAT and CDR2 FQNNGV come from the germline V gene. The CDR3 totals 14 residues. V lost 3 bases and J lost 5; bases outside the gene matches: 5. For the CDR3, the DNA is TGTGCCAGCAGCTTGGGCGGGAGTAAAGATACGCAGTATTTT. Translation: CASSLGGSKDTQYF.

The rearrangement uses TRBV7-3 and TRBJ2-1; possibly TRBD2 for D (7 bases). CDR3 length: 19 amino acids. Germline loops: CDR1 SGHTA, CDR2 FQGTGA. V was trimmed by 5 bases and J by 7 bases, leaving 30 bases between them. The CDR3 sequence: CASSASLPGGPKGGNEQFF. The CDR3, as DNA: TGTGCCAGCAGCGCGAGCCTCCCGGGAGGACCTAAGGGGGGAAATGAGCAGTTCTTC.

The V and J genes are TRBV30 and TRBJ2-7, with TRBD2 as a possible D gene (5 bases). In germline, CDR1 is GTSNPN, CDR2 SVGIG (reference sequence). Trimming removed 1 base at V and 5 bases at J, with 9 bases between. The CDR3 runs 12 residues. This CDR3 is CAWSAPGDEQYF. The CDR3 nucleotides read TGTGCCTGGAGTGCCCCCGGGGACGAGCAGTACTTC.

This chain uses TRBV12-5 with TRBJ1-2; possibly TRBD1 for D (6 bases). CDR1 LGHNT and CDR2 FRNRAP come from the germline V gene. V was cut by 1 base and J by 8 bases, with 14 bases left in between. The CDR3 has 14 amino acids. DNA for the CDR3: TGTGCTAGTGGTTTGGAACAGGGTGTCTGGGGCTACACCTTC. It is translated as CASGLEQGVWGYTF.

V and J are TRBV14 and TRBJ2-1; a weak D match, TRBD2 (6 bases). Germline V CDR1 and CDR2: SGHDN, FVKESK. Deletions cut 0 bases from V and 6 bases from J, with 12 bases between. The CDR3 is 15 amino acids. The CDR3 DNA follows: TGTGCCAGCAGCCAAGAGAGGGACTTTCGCAATGAGCAGTTCTTC. Encoded protein: CASSQERDFRNEQFF.

With regard to this clone: The same CDR3 can be traced to other DNA sequences in this sample. CDR3 loop: CASSVGTGDTGELFF. The CDR3 DNA sequence: TGTGCCAGCAGCGTAGGGACAGGGGATACCGGGGAGCTGTTTTTT. The chain couples TRBV9 to TRBJ2-2, with 9 positions matching TRBD1. Per germline, CDR1 SGDLS and CDR2 YYNGEE. V lost 0 bases, J lost 5 bases, and 2 bases stayed unmatched. The CDR3 is 15 residues long.

The V and J genes are TRBV19 and TRBJ1-3; 8 nucleotides agree with TRBD1. J gave up 0 bases and V 8 bases, and 12 bases lay outside the gene matches. Germline values: CDR1 LNHDA, CDR2 SQIVND (reference sequence). CDR3 length equals 17 residues. The CDR3 nucleotides are TGTGCCAGTCGAAGGGCATCAACAGGGGGCTCTGGAAACACCATATATTTT. It is translated as CASRRASTGGSGNTIYF.

V and J are TRBV7-3 and TRBJ1-1, with D possibly matching TRBD1 (5 bases). Trimming cost V 2 bases and J 0 bases, with 7 bases left between them. From germline, CDR1 is SGHTA and CDR2 FQGTGA. The CDR3 length is 14 residues. The CDR3 sequence: CASSLGGVNTEAFF. Written as DNA, the CDR3 is TGTGCCAGCAGCTTAGGGGGGGTGAACACTGAAGCTTTCTTT.

The chain is built from TRBV5-1 and TRBJ2-7; 8 positions match TRBD1. The CDR3 has 14 amino acids. Germline V gene lookup returns CDR1 SGHRS and CDR2 YFSETQ. V lost 1 base to trimming and J lost 7 bases; unmatched junction nucleotides: 7. CDR3 amino acids: CASSLRQGAGEQYF. The CDR3 bases are TGCGCCAGCAGCTTGAGGCAGGGGGCGGGAGAGCAGTACTTC.

The sample holds a few counts of this clone. V and J are TRBV7-3 and TRBJ1-2; tentatively, D is TRBD1 (6 bases). This CDR3 contains 15 residues. Per the germline V gene, CDR1 is SGHTA and CDR2 is FQGTGA. V was cut by 1 base and J by 13 bases, with 22 bases left in between. The CDR3 region is CASSLRPNGLQGVTF. CDR3 DNA sequence: TGTGCCAGCAGCTTAAGGCCAAATGGGTTACAGGGAGTCACCTTC.

The CDR3 coding sequence is TGTGCCACCGGAGGTGGGCTCAACAATGAGCAGTTCTTC. Encoded protein: CATGGGLNNEQFF. The chain links TRBV24-1 to TRBJ2-1; TRBD2 might be the D (5 bases). Germline CDR1 KGHDR, CDR2 SFDVKD. The CDR3 runs 13 residues. Trimming pared 9 bases from V and 5 bases from J, leaving 13 bases between.

V and J are TRBV5-6 and TRBJ1-1, with 7 bases that match TRBD1. There are 15 residues in the CDR3. J gave up 1 base and V 1 base, and 4 bases lay outside the gene matches. Germline assignment: CDR1 SGHDT and CDR2 YYEEEE. The DNA of the CDR3 is TGTGCCAGCAGCTTGACAGGGGTCTGGAACACTGAAGCTTTCTTT. Translated, it gives CASSLTGVWNTEAFF.

The chain employs TRBV20-1 and TRBJ2-1, with D maybe TRBD2 (6 bases). From germline, CDR1 is DFQATT and CDR2 SNEGSKA (reference sequence). The CDR3 consists of 15 residues. V was pared by 3 bases and J by 8 bases, with 20 bases between. The CDR3 is CSASFTGLTLDEQFF. The CDR3 DNA reads TGCAGTGCTAGTTTTACCGGACTAACCTTAGATGAGCAGTTCTTC.

V usage is TRBV9 and J usage is TRBJ1-1; tentative D call: TRBD1 (6 bases). The V gene's germline CDR1 is SGDLS and CDR2 YYNGEE. The V gene lost 2 bases and the J gene lost 0 bases, with 11 bases spanning the gap. The CDR3 loop spans 15 amino acids. The CDR3 protein is CASSVQGQMNTEAFF. CDR3 DNA: TGTGCCAGCAGCGTCCAAGGACAGATGAACACTGAAGCTTTCTTT.

V gene TRBV27 combines with J gene TRBJ1-1; D unresolved. Trimming pared 8 bases from V and 5 bases from J, leaving 9 bases between. Germline V CDR1 and CDR2: MNHEY, SMNVEV (reference sequence). The CDR3 covers 11 residues. The CDR3 bases are TGTGCCAGCGGAGGGCTTACTGAAGCTTTCTTT. Translating it yields CASGGLTEAFF.

The chain carries TRBV3-1 (or the pseudogene TRBV3-2) and TRBJ1-4; D possibly corresponds to TRBD1 (5 bases). Germline CDR1 LGHDT, CDR2 YNNKEL (reference sequence). The CDR3 runs to 14 residues. The V end lost 5 bases, the J end lost 0 bases, and 7 bases lay between the germline ends. CDR3 loop: CASSVGATNEKLFF. The DNA for the CDR3 is TGTGCCAGCAGCGTGGGGGCAACTAATGAAAAACTGTTTTTT.

This chain connects TRBV9 to TRBJ2-7; either TRBD1 or TRBD2 may supply D (5 bases each). The germline V and J ends were trimmed by 4 bases and 6 bases, with 17 bases remaining between them. The V gene's germline CDR1 is SGDLS and CDR2 YYNGEE. This CDR3 has 14 amino acids. The CDR3 sequence: CASSPRRDLGEQYF. As DNA, the CDR3 is TGTGCCAGCAGCCCCCGCAGGGACCTCGGCGAGCAGTACTTC.

V is TRBV3-1 (or the pseudogene TRBV3-2) and J is TRBJ1-5; D remains unclear. The CDR3 is 12 amino acids. The germline gives CDR1 LGHDT, CDR2 YNNKEL (reference sequence). Trimming removed 1 base at V and 7 bases at J, with 5 bases between. Here the CDR3 DNA reads TGTGCCAGCAGCCAAGGGCGACAGCCCCAGCATTTT. Encoded protein: CASSQGRQPQHF.

This clone was seen a single time. The chain recombines TRBV9 with TRBJ2-5, with 7 bases matching TRBD2. Germline CDR1 is SGDLS and CDR2 is YYNGEE. The CDR3 is 16 residues long. The V and J ends lost 0 bases and 2 bases, in that order; junction bases with no gene match: 7. The CDR3 DNA reads as TGTGCCAGCAGCGTAGTACCTGGGGGGGTACAAGAGACCCAGTACTTC. Amino acid sequence: CASSVVPGGVQETQYF.

This rearrangement joins TRBV28 to TRBJ2-2; 9 nucleotides agree with TRBD2. CDR1 is MDHEN, CDR2 SYDVKM, per germline. The CDR3 is 15 amino acids. J lost 6 bases, V lost 3 bases, and 5 bases had no gene match. CDR3 loop: CASSLGLALAGELFF. The CDR3 nucleotides are TGTGCCAGCAGTTTGGGACTAGCATTGGCCGGGGAGCTGTTTTTT.

The rearrangement joins TRBV18 to TRBJ1-4; D is possibly TRBD1 (5 bases). Trimming took 4 bases from V and 0 from J, leaving 15 bases between them. CDR3 length equals 17 residues. Germline assignment: CDR1 KGHSH and CDR2 LQKENI. Here the CDR3 DNA reads TGTGCCAGCTCACGTCAAACCGACAGTGCAACTAATGAAAAACTGTTTTTT. This encodes CASSRQTDSATNEKLFF. The full variable domain, completed using reference TRBV18 and TRBJ1-4, is NAGVMQNPRHLVRRRGQEARLRCSPMKGHSHVYWYRQLPEEGLKFMVYLQKENIIDESGMPKERFSAEFPKEGPSILRIQQVVRGDSAAYFCASSRQTDSATNEKLFFGSGTQLSVL.